The clone carrying this T cell receptor beta chain was counted ten times or more. Its antigen is unidentified. Trimming removed 0 bases at V and 3 bases at J, with 8 bases between. From germline, CDR1 is SGDLS and CDR2 YYNGEE. This CDR3 comprises 14 residues. Next came a second PCR, run for about 6 to 11 cycles, which used a sample-barcoded 5' primer along with a J-beta primer mix. One entry per CDR3 protein results from TCRdb running MiXCR on the 5' RACE reads. The profile shows about 650,000 distinct CDR3 sequences, about a third of them singletons. This sample was taken from a study of blood T cells in healthy people across ages. Study results and caveats: In older individuals, TCR beta diversity per million T cells was lower, falling roughly linearly with age.

The sample taken for sequencing was blood. J is TRBJ2-3 and V is TRBV9, with no clear D. This sequence was found in a woman over 75 in good health. CDR3 bases: TGTGCCAGCAGCGTAGCTCCGCAGACAGATACGCAGTATTTT. Translated, it gives CASSVAPQTDTQYF.